The sequence of this T cell receptor (beta chain) was determined in a study of radiotherapy plus CTLA-4 blockade in lung cancer. For the study at large: Objective responses emerged in 15% to 20% of patients, and roughly 30% attained disease control. Study findings and constraints: Peripheral blood showed expansion of tumor-derived TCR clones after radiotherapy and ipilimumab.

On this clone itself: Antigen specificity is unknown.

Some clones are missing from TCRdb's copy, which holds only in-frame ones; the method was immunoSEQ multiplex PCR. The sample lists about 68,000 clones, approximately 79% occurring once. Germline assignment: CDR1 SGHNT and CDR2 YYREEE (reference sequence). Trimming cost V 4 bases and J 2 bases, with 15 bases left between them. CDR3 length equals 15 residues. Each patient with chemo-refractory metastatic non-small-cell lung cancer was treated with focal radiation plus CTLA-4 blockade using ipilimumab. The source is a human donor with non-small cell lung cancer who had a complete response to radiotherapy plus ipilimumab. Sequencing was performed on peripheral blood, taken from a patient treated with radiotherapy plus ipilimumab. V is TRBV5-4 and J is TRBJ1-1; D unclear. The CDR3 spells CASSPGGSLNTEAFF. CDR3 coding DNA: TGTGCCAGCAGCCCCGGTGGAAGCCTAAACACTGAAGCTTTCTTT.